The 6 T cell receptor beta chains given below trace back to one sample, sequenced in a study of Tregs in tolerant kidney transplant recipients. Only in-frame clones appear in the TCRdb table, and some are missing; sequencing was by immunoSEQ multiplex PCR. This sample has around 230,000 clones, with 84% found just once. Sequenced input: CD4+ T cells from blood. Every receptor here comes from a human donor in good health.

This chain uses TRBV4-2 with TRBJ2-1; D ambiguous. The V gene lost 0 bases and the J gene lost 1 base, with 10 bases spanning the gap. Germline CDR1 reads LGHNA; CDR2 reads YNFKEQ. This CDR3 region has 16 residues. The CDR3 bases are TGTGCCAGCAGCCAAGAGATCGTACAGTCCTACAATGAGCAGTTCTTC. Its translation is CASSQEIVQSYNEQFF.

The DNA of the CDR3 is TGTGCCAGCGGTCCGGGACAGGGCTACGAGCAGTACTTC. It specifies CASGPGQGYEQYF. The genes are TRBV27 and TRBJ2-7; 9 bases map to TRBD1. The CDR3 is made up of 13 amino acids. Germline V lookup: CDR1 MNHEY, CDR2 SMNVEV (reference sequence). The V gene end was trimmed by 8 bases and the J gene end by 3 bases; junction bases not matched to a gene: 5.

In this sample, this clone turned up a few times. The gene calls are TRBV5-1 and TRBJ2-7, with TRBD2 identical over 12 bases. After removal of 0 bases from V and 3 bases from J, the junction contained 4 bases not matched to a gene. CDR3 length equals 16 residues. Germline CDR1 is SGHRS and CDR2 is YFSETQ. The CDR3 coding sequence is TGCGCCAGCAGCTTGGGACTAGCGGGGGACTACTACGAGCAGTACTTC. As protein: CASSLGLAGDYYEQYF.

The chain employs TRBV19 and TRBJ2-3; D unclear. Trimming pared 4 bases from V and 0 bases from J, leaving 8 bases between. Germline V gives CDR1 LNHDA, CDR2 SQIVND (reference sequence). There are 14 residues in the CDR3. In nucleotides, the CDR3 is TGTGCCAGTAGTAATAGGCGTAGCACAGATACGCAGTATTTT. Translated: CASSNRRSTDTQYF.

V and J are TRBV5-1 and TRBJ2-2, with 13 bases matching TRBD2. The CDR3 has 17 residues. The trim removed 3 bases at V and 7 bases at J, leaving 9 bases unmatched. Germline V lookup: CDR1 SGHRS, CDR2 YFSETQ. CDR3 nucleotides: TGCGCCAGCAGCTCGAGGACTAGCGGGAGTTGGGTCGGGGAGCTGTTTTTT. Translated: CASSSRTSGSWVGELFF. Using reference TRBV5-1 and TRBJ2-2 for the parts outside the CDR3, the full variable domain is KAGVTQTPRYLIKTRGQQVTLSCSPISGHRSVSWYQQTPGQGLQFLFEYFSETQRNKGNFPGRFSGRQFSNSRSEMNVSTLELGDSALYLCASSSRTSGSWVGELFFGEGSRLTVL.

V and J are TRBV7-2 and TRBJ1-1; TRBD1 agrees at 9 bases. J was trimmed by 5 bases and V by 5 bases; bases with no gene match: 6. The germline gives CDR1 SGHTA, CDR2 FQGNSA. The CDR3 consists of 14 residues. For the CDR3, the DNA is TGTGCCAGCAGCGAACACAGGGGGCTTACTGAAGCTTTCTTT. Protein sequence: CASSEHRGLTEAFF.